The subject of this entry is one TCR beta chain. Relative to the germline gene, one junction end is altered; a read error may explain this. The data derive from a study of blood T cells in healthy people across ages. The CDR3 contains 19 residues. CDR1 SGHTA and CDR2 FQGNSA come from the germline V gene. Then a second PCR, running about 6 to 11 cycles, was carried out with a sample-barcoded 5' primer and a J-beta primer mix. MiXCR, applied by TCRdb to the 5' RACE reads, yields one record per CDR3 protein. This repertoire shows hundreds of thousands of distinct CDR3 sequences, roughly 50% found once; its top ten account for about 42%.

The specimen was blood. The clonotype originates from a man older than 75 in good health. The chain uses TRBV7-2 and TRBJ2-3; 10 bases are shared with TRBD1. CDR3 protein: CAGSLLIQRDRGGYRYAYF. CDR3 coding DNA: TGTGCCGGCAGCCTCCTTATACAAAGGGACAGGGGAGGATACAGATACGCGTATTTT.